A single sample gave rise to the 13 T cell receptor beta chains below, sequenced in a study of blood T cell repertoires in COVID-19 (dated by TCRdb to 2018 to 2021). Libraries were built with the immunoSEQ multiplex PCR assay. The source is immuneACCESS, and TCRdb retained only in-frame sequences with V and J called. Part of the clones is not carried over; for the studies checked, unresolved V genes explain less than half of this, and the remainder is unexplained. In this sample the table shows tens of thousands of clones, around 67% of which occur a single time. About 20% of the sample lies in the top ten. Specimen: peripheral blood. The receptors shown here come from a man aged 55 to 70 with acute or convalescent COVID-19.

The chain is built from TRBV5-1 and TRBJ2-1; D remains ambiguous. The germline CDR1 and CDR2 sequences are SGHRS and YFSETQ. This CDR3 is built from 14 residues. With 0 bases removed from V and 4 bases from J, the gap between germline ends came to 8 bases. The CDR3 coding sequence is TGCGCCAGCAGCTTGGCCGCGGATTACAATGAGCAGTTCTTC. Translated: CASSLAADYNEQFF.

This chain uses TRBV24-1 with TRBJ2-1; TRBD2 might be the D (5 bases). The germline gives CDR1 KGHDR, CDR2 SFDVKD. V dropped 9 bases and J dropped 0 bases, with 17 bases sitting between them. The CDR3 length is 16 residues. CDR3: CATAGGGSSSYNEQFF. CDR3 coding DNA: TGTGCCACCGCGGGTGGTGGCAGCAGCTCCTACAATGAGCAGTTCTTC.

The chain couples TRBV29-1 to TRBJ1-4; D ambiguous. The CDR3 has 14 residues. Germline V gene sequence: CDR1 SQVTM, CDR2 ANQGSEA. V was trimmed by 3 bases and J by 4 bases, leaving 12 bases between them. As DNA, the CDR3 is TGCAGCGTTGATCTGTACAGTCATAATGAAAAACTGTTTTTT. This codes for CSVDLYSHNEKLFF.

This clone was recorded only once. This chain links TRBV11-2 with TRBJ2-3, with a possible D match to TRBD2 (5 bases). Per germline, CDR1 SGHAT and CDR2 FQNNGV. This CDR3 spans 10 amino acids. V was clipped by 5 bases and J by 9 bases, with 6 bases between them. CDR3 DNA: TGTGCCAGCAGCGGGGAGACGCAGTATTTT. Encoded protein: CASSGETQYF.

V gene TRBV15 combines with J gene TRBJ1-5, with 7 nucleotides matching TRBD1. Germline V CDR1 and CDR2: LNHNV, YYDKDF (reference sequence). The CDR3 sequence is 18 residues long. Trimming took 4 bases from V and 0 from J; bases not matched to a gene: 12. The CDR3 nucleotides are TGTGCCACCAGCACCGACCGGGACAGCCTTTATAGCAATCAGCCCCAGCATTTT. Amino acid sequence: CATSTDRDSLYSNQPQHF. Based on the CDR3 plus reference TRBV15 and TRBJ1-5, the full variable domain is DAMVIQNPRYQVTQFGKPVTLSCSQTLNHNVMYWYQQKSSQAPKLLFHYYDKDFNNEADTPDNFQSRRPNTSFCFLDIRSPGLGDTAMYLCATSTDRDSLYSNQPQHFGDGTRLSIL.

The gene calls are TRBV5-1 and TRBJ2-2; the match to TRBD2 covers 7 bases. The ends lost 4 bases at V and 4 bases at J; junction bases unmatched: 4. CDR3 length: 14 amino acids. CDR1 and CDR2 from the germline V gene are SGHRS and YFSETQ. CDR3 DNA: TGCGCCAGCAGCAAAGCGGGAATCACCGGGGAGCTGTTTTTT. Its translation: CASSKAGITGELFF.

The chain couples TRBV5-1 to TRBJ1-1; D gene unclear. The CDR3 spans 14 residues. The germline V gene has CDR1 SGHRS and CDR2 YFSETQ. Trimming left V 1 base short and J 1 base short, with 8 bases between. This chain's CDR3 is CASSLTSENTEAFF. DNA for the CDR3: TGCGCCAGCAGCTTGACTTCTGAGAACACTGAAGCTTTCTTT.

This clone was seen a handful of times. This chain uses TRBV15 with TRBJ1-1; D uncertain. The length of the CDR3 is 13 residues. Germline V CDR1 and CDR2: LNHNV, YYDKDF (reference sequence). The V and J ends lost 1 base and 11 bases respectively, with 14 bases between them. The CDR3 sequence: CATSRVQHAEAFF. The CDR3 region has the DNA TGTGCCACCAGCAGAGTGCAACACGCGGAGGCTTTCTTT. The variable domain in full, with the rest retrieved from reference TRBV15 and TRBJ1-1, is DAMVIQNPRYQVTQFGKPVTLSCSQTLNHNVMYWYQQKSSQAPKLLFHYYDKDFNNEADTPDNFQSRRPNTSFCFLDIRSPGLGDTAMYLCATSRVQHAEAFFGQGTRLTVV.

CDR3 loop: CASGVSQRQETQYF. As DNA, the CDR3 is TGTGCCAGTGGGGTTTCGCAGCGGCAAGAGACCCAGTACTTC. The J gene is TRBJ2-5, the V gene TRBV25-1, with D possibly TRBD2 on 5 matching bases. This CDR3 has 14 amino acids. The V end was cut by 9 bases, the J end by 2 bases, with 16 bases between. Germline loops: CDR1 MGHDK, CDR2 SYGVNS. The whole variable domain, remainder taken from reference TRBV25-1 and TRBJ2-5, is EADIYQTPRYLVIGTGKKITLECSQTMGHDKMYWYQQDPGMELHLIHYSYGVNSTEKGDLSSESTVSRIRTEHFPLTLESARPSHTSQYLCASGVSQRQETQYFGPGTRLLVL.

The chain couples TRBV5-1 to TRBJ2-6; 7 bases line up with TRBD1. This CDR3 is built from 15 residues. The ends lost 2 bases at V and 4 bases at J; junction bases unmatched: 3. Germline V gene lookup returns CDR1 SGHRS and CDR2 YFSETQ. The CDR3 nucleotides are TGCGCCAGCAGCTTACAGGGGCCCGGGGCCAACGTCCTGACTTTC. It encodes CASSLQGPGANVLTF. Full variable domain (outside the CDR3, taken from reference TRBV5-1 and TRBJ2-6): KAGVTQTPRYLIKTRGQQVTLSCSPISGHRSVSWYQQTPGQGLQFLFEYFSETQRNKGNFPGRFSGRQFSNSRSEMNVSTLELGDSALYLCASSLQGPGANVLTFGAGSRLTVL.

V is TRBV19 and J is TRBJ1-1; D remains unclear. CDR3 length: 11 residues. V lost 9 bases and J 6 bases, leaving 11 bases between the germline ends. Germline CDR1 and CDR2: LNHDA and SQIVND (reference sequence). The CDR3: CASLSQAEAFF. The CDR3 bases are TGTGCCAGCTTGAGCCAGGCTGAAGCTTTCTTT.

This sequence joins TRBV23-1 and TRBJ2-7, with a tentative D call TRBD1 (6 bases). TRBV23-1 is an ORF, with its function uncertain. The CDR3 length is 15 residues. V was trimmed by 3 bases and J by 4 bases, leaving 16 bases between them. The CDR3 nucleotides read TGCGCCAGCAGTCATCCCAGGACAGTCGGGTACGAGCAGTACGTC. It specifies CASSHPRTVGYEQYV.

A note on this clone: This may be a read error: a much more frequent sequence differs by one nucleotide. The rearrangement links TRBV5-1 to TRBJ1-5; 9 positions match TRBD1. The V gene's germline CDR1 is SGHRS and CDR2 YFSETQ. The CDR3 loop spans 14 amino acids. Trimming took 3 bases from V and 2 from J; bases not matched to a gene: 0. DNA for the CDR3: TGCGCCAGCAGCTGGACAGGGGGCAATCAGCCCCAGCATTTT. This translates into CASSWTGGNQPQHF.